This T cell receptor beta chain was captured by sequencing in a study of cytomegalovirus exposure and HLA in healthy donors. Produced via immunoSEQ multiplex PCR; TCRdb's table is partial and in-frame only. The data contain about 330,000 clones, roughly 87% of them singletons. CDR3 length equals 14 residues. The germline CDR1 and CDR2 sequences are SGDLS and YYNGEE. Trimming shortened V by 0 bases and J by 4 bases, and 11 bases separated the two germline ends. From the 120-subject validation cohort, which was separate from the roughly 620-subject first cohort, the donors were drawn. Material: PBMCs. This TCR was recovered from a woman younger than 45 in good health and CMV-seropositive. The gene calls are TRBV9 and TRBJ2-7, with a tentative D call TRBD2 (5 bases). CDR3 loop: CASSVEGSGYEQYF. The CDR3 DNA reads TGTGCCAGCAGCGTAGAGGGATCGGGATACGAGCAGTACTTC.